Following are 7 T cell receptor beta chains from one sample sequenced in a study of T cell responses to AZD1222 COVID-19 vaccine. Clones were sequenced by immunoSEQ multiplex PCR, and TCRdb holds only the in-frame ones, with some missing. The sample shows some 85,000 clones, approximately 86% of them seen only once. The specimen comprised peripheral blood, sampled on day 0 of AZD1222 vaccination. All receptors come from an adult in good health.

This rearrangement joins TRBV10-1 to TRBJ2-5; TRBD1 aligns across 8 bases. Germline CDR1 WNHNN, CDR2 SYGVQD (reference sequence). This CDR3 region has 14 residues. The V segment lost 6 bases and the J segment 7 bases; nucleotides outside the gene matches: 10. The CDR3 reads CASSPGQGGGTQYF. Here the CDR3 DNA reads TGCGCCAGCAGCCCCGGACAGGGAGGAGGGACCCAGTACTTC.

This chain links TRBV11-2 with TRBJ1-1; D possibly corresponds to TRBD1 (5 bases). The CDR3 runs to 16 residues. The germline V and J ends were trimmed by 3 bases and 0 bases, with 14 bases remaining between them. The germline CDR1 and CDR2 sequences are SGHAT and FQNNGV. For the CDR3, the DNA is TGTGCCAGCAGCTTTAGAGGACACGAAATGAACACTGAAGCTTTCTTT. Translation gives CASSFRGHEMNTEAFF.

This chain connects TRBV6-2 or TRBV6-3 to TRBJ2-1; 10 bases map to TRBD2. V dropped 2 bases and J dropped 8; count of bases not matched to a gene: 6. Germline CDR1 reads MNHEY; CDR2 reads SVGEGT. The CDR3 contains 15 residues. The CDR3 sequence: CASSYPSGSIYEQFF. The CDR3 DNA follows: TGTGCCAGCAGTTACCCTAGCGGGAGTATATATGAGCAGTTCTTC.

The rearrangement uses TRBV5-6 and TRBJ2-2; 7 nucleotides match TRBD2. Germline assignment: CDR1 SGHDT and CDR2 YYEEEE. There are 16 residues in the CDR3. The V segment lost 2 bases and the J segment 4 bases; nucleotides outside the gene matches: 8. The CDR3 DNA sequence: TGTGCCAGCAGCTTCGATGGCGGGAGACCCACCGGGGAGCTGTTTTTT. This encodes CASSFDGGRPTGELFF.

The chain carries TRBV7-2 and TRBJ1-2, with a weak D call TRBD1 (5 bases). This CDR3 has 14 amino acids. Trimming stripped 6 bases from V and 2 bases from J, with 13 bases between. Germline V gene data show CDR1 as SGHTA and CDR2 as FQGNSA. The CDR3 reads CASSPGGENYGYTF. The CDR3 nucleotides read TGTGCCAGCAGTCCCGGAGGGGAAAACTATGGCTACACCTTC.

This clone was seen once. J is TRBJ1-3 and V is TRBV5-3, with D unclear. TRBV5-3 counts as an open reading frame of uncertain function. The CDR3 has 14 amino acids. The germline V and J ends were trimmed by 5 bases and 0 bases, with 9 bases remaining between them. In DNA form, the CDR3 reads TGTGCCAGAAGGCGGGCTAACTCTGGAAACACCATATATTTT. Protein product: CARRRANSGNTIYF.

In this sample, this clone turned up once. This sequence joins TRBV19 and TRBJ2-7; maybe TRBD2 (5 bases). V was shortened by 3 bases and J by 0 bases, with 12 bases between the two germline ends. Per germline, CDR1 LNHDA and CDR2 SQIVND (reference sequence). The CDR3 length is 15 residues. The CDR3: CASSIGLMDSYEQYF. CDR3 DNA: TGTGCCAGTAGTATCGGACTCATGGACTCCTACGAGCAGTACTTC.